The rows below give T cell receptor beta chains drawn from one sample of a study of OX40 agonist ivuxolimab in advanced cancers. Profiled with immunoSEQ multiplex PCR; TCRdb holds only in-frame clones, not every one. The sample holds under 80,000 clones, roughly 90% seen once. Sequencing used CD4+ or CD8+ T cells sorted from blood, obtained in a trial of the OX40 agonist ivuxolimab. The receptors here all came from an adult with an advanced solid tumor such as melanoma, head and neck, liver or kidney cancer. Each CDR3 is given with its conserved first and last residue. A D gene is named only where the DNA matches it firmly. Size is stated for part of the rows, as once, few or many counts, or as a class when the clone is expanded.

NA	TRBV27	TRBD1	TRBJ2-5	CASSFGGQGRETQYF	TGTGCCAGCAGTTTCGGGGGACAGGGGCGGGAGACCCAGTACTTC
NA	TRBV7-9	TRBD1	TRBJ1-3	CASSSQGAFGNTIYF	TGTGCCAGCAGCAGTCAGGGGGCGTTTGGAAACACCATATATTTT
NA	TRBV11-3	NA	TRBJ2-3	CASSLGSESDTQYF	TGTGCCAGCAGCTTAGGTAGCGAATCAGATACGCAGTATTTT
NA	TRBV28	NA	TRBJ2-1	CASSLNPGVNNEQFF	TGTGCCAGCAGTTTAAACCCGGGGGTGAACAATGAGCAGTTCTTC
NA	TRBV18	TRBD1	TRBJ2-7	CASSPGQNYEQYF	TGTGCCAGCTCACCGGGACAGAACTACGAGCAGTACTTC
NA	TRBV6-5	NA	TRBJ1-4	CASSSTALGKLFF	TGTGCCAGCAGTTCGACAGCACTGGGTAAACTGTTTTTT
NA	TRBV2	TRBD2	TRBJ2-7	CANAGTSGIEQYF	TGTGCCAACGCCGGGACTAGCGGGATCGAGCAGTACTTC
NA	TRBV2	NA	TRBJ1-5	CASSDSRDQPQHF	TGTGCCAGCAGTGATAGCAGGGATCAGCCCCAGCATTTT
NA	TRBV7-9	NA	TRBJ1-1	CASSLKGGSTGTEAFF	TGTGCCAGCAGCTTAAAGGGAGGGTCGACGGGGACTGAAGCTTTCTTT
NA	TRBV6-5	NA	TRBJ1-1	CASTKGHSNTEAFF	TGTGCCAGCACCAAGGGACACTCGAACACTGAAGCTTTCTTT
NA	TRBV6-5	TRBD2	TRBJ2-5	CASSFSGGAGQETQYF	TGTGCCAGCAGTTTCAGCGGGGGGGCCGGCCAAGAGACCCAGTACTTC
NA	TRBV4-1	TRBD2	TRBJ2-2	CASSQGLAGGPRRELFF	TGCGCCAGCAGCCAGGGACTAGCGGGGGGTCCCCGGCGGGAGCTGTTTTTT
NA	TRBV19	NA	TRBJ2-5	CASSIGSLGSKTQYF	TGTGCCAGTAGTATAGGGTCATTGGGATCTAAGACCCAGTACTTC
NA	TRBV19	NA	TRBJ2-7	CATSTGGYEQYF	TGTGCCACCTCGACAGGCGGCTACGAGCAGTACTTC
NA	TRBV29-1	NA	TRBJ2-3	CSVDPGGVDTQYF	TGCAGCGTGGACCCCGGGGGAGTAGATACGCAGTATTTT
NA	TRBV5-1	NA	TRBJ2-1	CASSSGPGSNEQFF	TGCGCCAGCAGCTCCGGGCCGGGGTCCAATGAGCAGTTCTTC
NA	TRBV6-5	TRBD1	TRBJ1-5	CASSTTGRGQPQHF	TGTGCCAGCAGTACGACAGGGAGGGGGCAGCCCCAGCATTTT
NA	TRBV29-1	NA	TRBJ1-2	CSVEAGAGYGYTF	TGCAGCGTTGAAGCAGGGGCCGGCTATGGCTACACCTTC
NA	TRBV28	TRBD1	TRBJ2-2	CASSLFGTGNTGELFF	TGTGCCAGCAGTTTGTTCGGGACAGGGAACACCGGGGAGCTGTTTTTT
NA	TRBV4-1	NA	TRBJ2-1	CASSPPARGRDEQFF	TGCGCCAGCAGCCCGCCTGCTAGGGGAAGGGATGAGCAGTTCTTC
NA	TRBV7-7	NA	TRBJ2-1	CASSQQLANEQFF	TGTGCTAGCAGCCAGCAACTAGCAAATGAGCAGTTCTTC
once	TRBV11-1	TRBD1	TRBJ2-7	CASSLEGQGFYEQYF	TGTGCCAGCAGCTTAGAGGGACAGGGGTTCTACGAGCAGTACTTC
NA	TRBV18	NA	TRBJ1-5	CASSREEHSNQPQHF	TGTGCCAGCTCACGCGAAGAACATAGCAATCAGCCCCAGCATTTT
NA	TRBV2	NA	TRBJ1-2	CASSESRGRRNGYTF	TGTGCCAGCAGTGAATCGCGGGGGCGGAGAAATGGCTACACCTTC
NA	TRBV5-1	NA	TRBJ2-7	CASSTGMAYEQYF	TGCGCCAGCAGCACGGGCATGGCCTACGAGCAGTACTTC
NA	TRBV29-1	NA	TRBJ2-1	CSTKGPPNEQFF	TGCAGCACAAAGGGACCCCCCAATGAGCAGTTCTTC
NA	TRBV7-9	TRBD2	TRBJ2-1	CASSPLGSGSNEQFF	TGTGCCAGCAGCCCCCTGGGTAGCGGGAGTAATGAGCAGTTCTTC
NA	TRBV30	NA	TRBJ2-1	CAWRLAGGPYNEQFF	TGTGCCTGGAGATTAGCTGGGGGCCCCTACAATGAGCAGTTCTTC
NA	TRBV6-4	NA	TRBJ1-6	CASSVTERSPLHF	TGTGCCAGCAGTGTGACGGAACGTTCACCCCTCCACTTT
NA	TRBV7-3	NA	TRBJ2-5	CASSLIVSETQYF	TGTGCCAGCAGCTTAATAGTCAGTGAGACCCAGTACTTC
NA	TRBV30	TRBD1	TRBJ1-1	CAWSTQTGFEAFF	TGTGCCTGGAGTACCCAGACAGGGTTTGAAGCTTTCTTT
NA	TRBV7-9	NA	TRBJ2-2	CASSSGPSGELFF	TGTGCCAGCAGCTCCGGACCCTCCGGGGAGCTGTTTTTT
few	TRBV5-6	NA	TRBJ1-2	CASSLLWQDANYGYTF	TGTGCCAGCAGCTTGCTCTGGCAGGATGCTAACTATGGCTACACCTTC
NA	TRBV4-1	TRBD1	TRBJ1-5	CASSQGTGAYQPQHF	TGCGCCAGCAGCCAAGGGACAGGGGCGTATCAGCCCCAGCATTTT
NA	TRBV5-1	TRBD2	TRBJ2-3	CASSLGLAGSTDTQYF	TGCGCCAGCAGCTTGGGGCTAGCGGGGAGCACAGATACGCAGTATTTT
NA	TRBV11-2	TRBD1	TRBJ1-1	CASSLDRQGAWDTEAFF	TGTGCCAGCAGCTTAGATCGCCAGGGGGCGTGGGACACTGAAGCTTTCTTT
medium-sized	TRBV27	TRBD1	TRBJ1-2	CASSANRGGGYTF	TGTGCCAGCAGTGCTAACAGGGGGGGTGGCTACACCTTC
NA	TRBV7-3	TRBD1	TRBJ2-1	CASSLGQGAFDEQFF	TGTGCCAGCAGCTTGGGACAGGGGGCGTTTGATGAGCAGTTCTTC
NA	TRBV6-5	TRBD2	TRBJ2-5	CASRMSGGETQYF	TGTGCCAGCCGAATGAGCGGGGGGGAGACCCAGTACTTC
NA	TRBV5-1	NA	TRBJ2-3	CASERGSGTDTQYF	TGCGCCAGCGAGAGGGGGTCTGGAACAGATACGCAGTATTTT
once	TRBV10-1	NA	TRBJ1-1	CASSESRLGGTEAFF	TGCGCCAGCAGTGAGTCGAGGCTCGGGGGAACTGAAGCTTTCTTT
NA	TRBV11-2	NA	TRBJ2-7	CASSLSQGGTEQYF	TGTGCCAGCAGCTTATCCCAGGGGGGAACGGAGCAGTACTTC
once	TRBV29-1	NA	TRBJ2-4	CSARRQGSPLQYF	TGCAGCGCCCGGAGACAAGGCTCCCCATTACAGTACTTC
NA	TRBV23-1	NA	TRBJ1-1	CASSQFRGKNTEAFF	TGCGCCAGCAGTCAATTTCGGGGGAAGAACACTGAAGCTTTCTTT
NA	TRBV4-1	NA	TRBJ2-1	CASTVWAGDNEQFF	TGCGCCAGCACCGTCTGGGCTGGAGACAATGAGCAGTTCTTC
NA	TRBV28	NA	TRBJ1-2	CASSSRDRTNAGYTF	TGTGCCAGCAGTTCCCGGGATCGAACGAACGCTGGCTACACCTTC
NA	TRBV19	NA	TRBJ2-6	CAAGNWGANVLTF	TGTGCCGCGGGGAACTGGGGGGCCAACGTCCTGACTTTC
NA	TRBV5-1	NA	TRBJ2-5	CASSLRGETQYF	TGCGCCAGCAGCTTGAGGGGGGAGACCCAGTACTTC
NA	TRBV5-1	TRBD1	TRBJ1-2	CASSFGQGARGYTF	TGCGCCAGCAGCTTCGGACAGGGGGCGCGGGGCTACACCTTC
once	TRBV6-1	NA	TRBJ1-3	CASSELPGIGNTIYF	TGTGCCAGCAGTGAACTGCCAGGGATTGGAAACACCATATATTTT
few	TRBV19	TRBD2	TRBJ2-2	CASSITSGEVGELFF	TGTGCGAGTAGTATCACTAGCGGGGAGGTCGGGGAGCTGTTTTTT